Listed here is a single T cell receptor (beta chain). Its antigen is currently unknown. Distinct nucleotide sequences in the sample also encode this CDR3. These data are taken from a study of shared clonotypes between healthy human individuals. Study overall: Serving as donors were a couple of women and a few men, whose ages spanned 18 to 49.

Overall study findings and caveats: Among donors, clonotype sharing was expected to be affected by sequencing depth.

CDR1 is MGHRA, CDR2 YSYEKL, per germline. Trimming removed 0 bases from V and 5 bases from J, with 11 bases in between. This CDR3 is built from 15 residues. Assay execution took place at the deep level. Repertoires were generated with immunoSEQ multiplex PCR, while TCRdb's copy carries only in-frame clones and drops some. The profile shows about 490,000 clones, 70% to 80% of them singletons. The sequence was obtained from a woman aged 40 to 49 in good health. Some clones in this sample may be carry-over from other donors' samples. The sequenced sample consisted of PBMCs. The gene calls are TRBV4-1 and TRBJ1-5; D is ambiguous. The CDR3: CASSQDPRSHQPQHF. The DNA for the CDR3 is TGCGCCAGCAGCCAAGACCCAAGGTCACATCAGCCCCAGCATTTT.